The 15 T cell receptor beta chains in this list originate from one sample, sequenced in a study of PD-1 blockade in mismatch repair-deficient tumors. Produced via immunoSEQ multiplex PCR; TCRdb's table is partial and in-frame only. The table records roughly 84,000 clones, more than 65% of them present only once. Sequencing used peripheral blood, obtained 12 weeks after starting pembrolizumab. The receptors derive from an adult with mismatch repair-deficient cancer.

In this sample, this clone turned up a few times. The rearrangement joins TRBV2 to TRBJ1-5; TRBD1 is a possible D gene (6 bases). This CDR3 contains 14 residues. V dropped 7 bases and J dropped 4 bases, with 14 bases sitting between them. Germline CDR1 is SNHLY and CDR2 is FYNNEI. The CDR3: CASTLGQTNQPQHF. The CDR3 DNA follows: TGTGCCAGCACCCTTGGACAGACTAATCAGCCCCAGCATTTT. The whole variable domain, filled in from reference TRBV2 and TRBJ1-5, reads EPEVTQTPSHQVTQMGQEVILRCVPISNHLYFYWYRQILGQKVEFLVSFYNNEISEKSEIFDDQFSVERPDGSNFTLKIRSTKLEDSAMYFCASTLGQTNQPQHFGDGTRLSIL.

The chain is built from TRBV10-3 and TRBJ2-5, with D uncertain. Between the trimmed V and J ends, which lost 6 bases and 5 bases, there was a span of 7 bases. The CDR3 has 11 amino acids. The germline V gene encodes CDR1 ENHRY and CDR2 SYGVKD. The CDR3 nucleotides read TGTGCCATCAGCATTGGGGAGACCCAGTACTTC. Translation: CAISIGETQYF.

The V and J genes are TRBV7-9 and TRBJ2-1; 7 nucleotides line up with TRBD2. Germline V gene sequence: CDR1 SEHNR, CDR2 FQNEAQ (reference sequence). The ends lost 5 bases at V and 0 bases at J; junction bases unmatched: 7. This CDR3 comprises 16 residues. CDR3 residues: CASSPPGGDSYNEQFF. CDR3 sequence (DNA): TGTGCCAGCAGCCCCCCTGGGGGGGACTCCTACAATGAGCAGTTCTTC.

This clone was seen once. The chain combines TRBV7-2 with TRBJ2-3; D ambiguous. The CDR3 is 13 residues long. Trimming cost V 0 bases and J 10 bases, with 11 bases left between them. The V gene's germline CDR1 is SGHTA and CDR2 FQGNSA. The DNA for the CDR3 is TGTGCCAGCAGCTTAGCGTCGGGTAGACCGCAGTATTTT. Amino acids: CASSLASGRPQYF. The entire variable domain, with the rest obtained from reference TRBV7-2 and TRBJ2-3, is as follows: GAGVSQSPSNKVTEKGKDVELRCDPISGHTALYWYRQSLGQGLEFLIYFQGNSAPDKSGLPSDRFSAERTGGSVSTLTIQRTQQEDSAVYLCASSLASGRPQYFGPGTRLTVL.

The rearrangement joins TRBV6-1 to TRBJ2-4; D perhaps matches TRBD1 (5 bases). The germline V and J ends were trimmed by 2 bases and 1 base, with 12 bases remaining between them. Per the germline V gene, CDR1 is MNHNS and CDR2 is SASEGT. CDR3 length equals 16 residues. CDR3 DNA sequence: TGTGCCAGCAGTGAATGGCAGGGAACCGCCAAAAACATTCAGTACTTC. It yields the protein CASSEWQGTAKNIQYF.

This rearrangement joins TRBV19 to TRBJ2-3; 13 nucleotides match TRBD2. The trim removed 5 bases at V and 9 bases at J, leaving 11 bases unmatched. The CDR3 length is 16 residues. Germline lookup yields CDR1 LNHDA and CDR2 SQIVND (reference sequence). The CDR3 spells CASSFSTSGRIQTQYF. CDR3 bases: TGTGCCAGTAGTTTTTCGACTAGCGGGAGGATACAGACGCAGTATTTT. Complete variable domain (other parts from reference TRBV19 and TRBJ2-3): DGGITQSPKYLFRKEGQNVTLSCEQNLNHDAMYWYRQDPGQGLRLIYYSQIVNDFQKGDIAEGYSVSREKKESFPLTVTSAQKNPTAFYLCASSFSTSGRIQTQYFGPGTRLTVL.

This clone occurred a few times. The genes are TRBV5-1 and TRBJ2-3; TRBD1 or TRBD2 may be the D gene (5 bases each). The germline CDR1 and CDR2 sequences are SGHRS and YFSETQ. V dropped 6 bases and J dropped 0 bases, with 14 bases sitting between them. The CDR3 is made up of 15 amino acids. As DNA, the CDR3 is TGCGCCAGCACCCGAAACGGGGCTAGCACAGATACGCAGTATTTT. It is translated as CASTRNGASTDTQYF.

This sequence joins TRBV28 and TRBJ1-5; 8 nucleotides agree with TRBD1. This CDR3 has 14 residues. Germline V lookup: CDR1 MDHEN, CDR2 SYDVKM. V dropped 5 bases and J dropped 2; count of bases not matched to a gene: 2. CDR3 DNA sequence: TGTGCCAGCAGTCCAGGGGGCGGCAATCAGCCCCAGCATTTT. Translation gives CASSPGGGNQPQHF. Full variable domain (remainder filled in from reference TRBV28 and TRBJ1-5): DVKVTQSSRYLVKRTGEKVFLECVQDMDHENMFWYRQDPGLGLRLIYFSYDVKMKEKGDIPEGYSVSREKKERFSLILESASTNQTSMYLCASSPGGGNQPQHFGDGTRLSIL.

The rearrangement uses TRBV12-5 and TRBJ1-5, with 9 bases matching TRBD1. Germline CDR1 is LGHNT and CDR2 is FRNRAP. The CDR3 totals 18 residues. Unmatched junction bases numbered 9, after V lost 2 bases and J lost 1 base. CDR3 loop: CASGLYGTGKGSNQPQHF. CDR3 nucleotide sequence: TGTGCTAGTGGTTTGTATGGGACAGGGAAAGGGAGCAATCAGCCCCAGCATTTT.

The chain links TRBV2 to TRBJ2-2, with 9 positions matching TRBD1. Germline CDR1 reads SNHLY; CDR2 reads FYNNEI. CDR3 length equals 16 residues. V gave up 8 bases and J gave up 5 bases; unmatched junction bases: 12. The CDR3 nucleotides are TGTGCCAGCGGGGGGACAGGGCGAATAATTACCGGGGAGCTGTTTTTT. Translating gives CASGGTGRIITGELFF.

The chain carries TRBV27 and TRBJ2-2; 8 positions match TRBD2. This CDR3 comprises 14 residues. Germline V gene sequence: CDR1 MNHEY, CDR2 SMNVEV (reference sequence). V trimming: 5 bases; J trimming: 5 bases; junction bases outside the gene matches: 4. The CDR3 nucleotides read TGTGCCAGCAGTCCCCGGGGGGGGACCGGGGAGCTGTTTTTT. Protein: CASSPRGGTGELFF.

This sequence joins TRBV5-6 and TRBJ2-7, with 7 bases aligning to TRBD1. Germline assignment: CDR1 SGHDT and CDR2 YYEEEE. The CDR3 runs to 15 residues. With V trimmed by 1 base and J by 1 base, 5 bases remained unmatched. CDR3 sequence reads: CASSLLQGQSYEQYF. The CDR3 bases are TGTGCCAGCAGCTTGCTACAGGGGCAATCCTACGAGCAGTACTTC.

The rearrangement joins TRBV7-9 to TRBJ1-1; D may be TRBD1 (5 bases). With 5 bases removed from V and 6 bases from J, the gap between germline ends came to 13 bases. There are 13 residues in the CDR3. Germline V gene data show CDR1 as SEHNR and CDR2 as FQNEAQ (reference sequence). The CDR3 nucleotides are TGTGCCAGCAGCCTTCAGGGTTTGGCTGAAGCTTTCTTT. This translates into CASSLQGLAEAFF.

The sample holds a few counts of this clone. The rearrangement links TRBV9 to TRBJ1-3; possibly TRBD1 for D (6 bases). Germline lookup yields CDR1 SGDLS and CDR2 YYNGEE. There are 15 residues in the CDR3. V lost 4 bases to trimming and J lost 1 base, with 12 bases between them. The CDR3 here is CASSPIQGSGNTIYF. For the CDR3, the DNA is TGTGCCAGCAGCCCCATACAGGGATCTGGAAACACCATATATTTT.

The rearrangement joins TRBV7-9 to TRBJ1-1; possibly TRBD1 for D (5 bases). The CDR3 has 15 amino acids. Trimming left V 6 bases short and J 3 bases short, with 17 bases between. CDR1 and CDR2 from the germline V gene are SEHNR and FQNEAQ (reference sequence). DNA for the CDR3: TGTGCCAGCAGGCGGGGTTTGGGACGGGACACTGAAGCTTTCTTT. Encoded protein: CASRRGLGRDTEAFF.